The subject of this entry is one TCR beta chain. The CDR3 covers 16 residues. Trimming took off 6 bases at V and 7 bases at J, with 23 bases between the two ends. Per the germline V gene, CDR1 is SGHDT and CDR2 is YYEEEE. The protocol was immunoSEQ multiplex PCR, while the TCRdb copy is restricted to in-frame clones and leaves out a portion. In the table there are 300,000 to 500,000 clones, about 85% of which are singletons. Described treatment: 15 to 20 received Ad26.COV2.S at low or high dose, single or two shots; 5 received placebo; per-sample allocation not given. The study sampled participants on day 63 after the first vaccine or placebo injection. This specimen belongs to a study of Ad26.COV2.S vaccination and SARS-CoV-2 variants.

This sequence originates from a person between 18 and 60 years old who received the Ad26.COV2.S COVID-19 vaccine or a placebo. The V call is TRBV5-6, the J call TRBJ2-1, with TRBD1 as a possible D gene (6 bases). Sequencing used peripheral blood, obtained in a trial of Ad26.COV2.S vaccine versus placebo. The CDR3 bases are TGTGCCAGCACCCTACAGGGAGTACTGGTCGGGAATGAGCAGTTCTTC. It is translated as CASTLQGVLVGNEQFF.